This T cell receptor (beta chain) was observed in a study of CD8 T cells in ankylosing spondylitis. The authors made TCR beta libraries by quantitative 5'-RACE with molecular barcodes. One entry per CDR3 protein, called by TCRdb with MiXCR from the 5' RACE reads. In the table there are about 230,000 distinct CDR3 sequences, over 7% of which are singletons. In this sample, this clonotype turned up many times. Its antigen is as yet unknown. Study-wide points: According to the report, clones linked to the disease were significantly enriched in matched synovial fluid samples taken from ankylosing spondylitis patients. Seemingly characteristic of ankylosing spondylitis blood was a TCR beta motif consisting of about 8 highly homologous variants. The authors found the disease-linked clones to be CD8+ and relatively rare in peripheral blood.

Unmatched junction bases numbered 3, after V lost 3 bases and J lost 7 bases. CDR1 and CDR2 from the germline V gene are SGHTA and FQGNSA. CDR3 length: 14 amino acids. The TCR originated in a female donor with ankylosing spondylitis or in good health (not recorded which). V is TRBV7-2 and J is TRBJ2-1, with 10 positions matching TRBD2. The sequencing input was blood, either unsorted or a sorted T cell fraction (not recorded which). CDR3: CASSFKLAGNEQFF. The CDR3 bases are TGTGCCAGCAGCTTCAAACTAGCGGGGAATGAGCAGTTCTTC.